Shown below are 3 T cell receptor beta chains from a single sample sequenced in a study of patients and donors after allogeneic stem cell transplantation. TCRdb independently ran MiXCR on the RT-PCR reads; one entry per CDR3 protein. The sample contains approximately 170,000 distinct CDR3 sequences, approximately 24% of which appear only once. Specimen: blood, either unsorted or a sorted T cell fraction (not recorded which). These receptors were collected from a human donor who was either an allogeneic HSCT recipient or a stem cell or donor lymphocyte infusion donor (not recorded which). It is not recorded whose cells these are; they may come from a transplant donor.

This sequence joins TRBV5-1 and TRBJ1-1; no firm D call. CDR3 length: 13 amino acids. Germline values: CDR1 SGHRS, CDR2 YFSETQ. The ends were cut back, 0 bases at V and 3 bases at J, with 6 bases in the middle. This chain's CDR3 is CASSLERDTEAFF. CDR3 in DNA: TGCGCCAGCAGCTTGGAGAGGGACACTGAAGCTTTCTTT.

This sequence joins TRBV4-1 and TRBJ2-1; 7 bases line up with TRBD1. The CDR3 is 17 residues long. CDR1 MGHRA and CDR2 YSYEKL come from the germline V gene. V was pared by 4 bases and J by 0 bases, with 9 bases of the junction left unmatched. CDR3 coding DNA: TGCGCCAGCAGCCTGTTGAGAACAGGGGCCTCCTACAATGAGCAGTTCTTC. Its protein product is CASSLLRTGASYNEQFF.

This chain links TRBV7-2 with TRBJ2-5; a weak D match, TRBD1 (7 bases). Germline values: CDR1 SGHTA, CDR2 FQGNSA. V was trimmed by 2 bases and J by 2 bases, leaving 15 bases between them. The CDR3 consists of 16 residues. The CDR3 coding sequence is TGTGCCAGCAGCTTAAGTGCGGGACAGCGACAAGAGACCCAGTACTTC. Its protein product is CASSLSAGQRQETQYF.